These T cell receptor beta chains were read from a single sample in a study of CD8+CD57+ T cells in acquired aplastic anemia. TCRdb ran MiXCR on the reads and lists one entry per CDR3 protein. The table records about 110,000 distinct CDR3 sequences, approximately 48% of them present only once. Sequenced material: sorted CD4+, CD8+, or CD8+CD57+ T cells (not recorded which) from PBMCs. The receptors here all came from a human donor in good health, serving as a control. The CDR3 runs from the conserved cysteine through the conserved F or W. D genes are given only for firm matches. The listing skips clone size in some rows; elsewhere it reads once, few, many or a size class.

V	length	size	D	J	CDR3	DNA
TRBV4-3	17	few	TRBD1	TRBJ2-3	CASSQEPGGAESDTQYF	TGCGCCAGCAGCCAAGAGCCAGGGGGCGCCGAGTCAGATACGCAGTATTTT
TRBV5-4	14	-	-	TRBJ2-2	CASSLVGSTGELFF	TGTGCCAGCAGCTTGGTCGGGAGCACCGGGGAGCTGTTTTTT
TRBV7-3	14	few	-	TRBJ2-2	CASSPVSNTGELFF	TGTGCCAGCAGCCCTGTATCGAACACCGGGGAGCTGTTTTTT
TRBV12-3/TRBV12-4	13	many	-	TRBJ1-6	CASSLGGSAPLHF	TGTGCCAGCAGTTTAGGGGGGTCGGCACCCCTCCACTTT
TRBV6-4	15	-	-	TRBJ2-1	CASSDSTDSYNEQFF	TGTGCCAGCAGTGACTCAACCGACTCCTACAATGAGCAGTTCTTC
TRBV25-1	16	many	TRBD1	TRBJ1-4	CASSDPDRGPNEKLFF	TGTGCCAGCAGTGACCCTGACAGGGGACCTAATGAAAAACTGTTTTTT
TRBV5-5	15	-	TRBD2	TRBJ2-7	CASSWPGLAGGRQYF	TGTGCCAGCAGCTGGCCGGGACTAGCGGGAGGAAGGCAGTACTTC
TRBV20-1	13	many	TRBD1	TRBJ1-2	CSTRDRGMGGYTF	TGCAGTACAAGGGACAGGGGAATGGGTGGCTACACCTTC
TRBV27	15	-	TRBD1	TRBJ1-5	CASSLRGLGNQPQHF	TGTGCCAGCAGTTTAAGGGGGCTCGGCAATCAGCCCCAGCATTTT
TRBV4-3	16	many	TRBD2	TRBJ2-1	CASSQDDRGEYNEQFF	TGCGCCAGCAGCCAAGATGATCGGGGGGAGTACAATGAGCAGTTCTTC
TRBV19	13	many	-	TRBJ2-5	CASSISPPETQYF	TGTGCCAGTAGTATATCACCCCCGGAGACCCAGTACTTC
TRBV2	12	-	TRBD2	TRBJ2-7	CASSGPSYEQYF	TGTGCCAGTAGCGGGCCCTCCTACGAGCAGTACTTC
TRBV9	16	many	TRBD2	TRBJ2-7	CTSSVAAAGGSYEQYF	TGTACCAGCAGCGTAGCAGCTGCGGGGGGATCCTACGAGCAGTACTTC
TRBV15	12	medium-sized	-	TRBJ1-1	CATSKGGPEAFF	TGTGCCACCAGCAAGGGTGGGCCTGAAGCTTTCTTT
TRBV25-1	13	-	-	TRBJ2-7	CASSEVGRTEQYF	TGTGCCAGCAGTGAAGTAGGGCGGACCGAGCAGTACTTC
TRBV10-3	15	-	-	TRBJ1-5	CAISEYTGSNQPQHF	TGTGCCATCAGTGAGTATACAGGGAGTAATCAGCCCCAGCATTTT
TRBV4-3	14	-	-	TRBJ2-7	CASSQASDPYEQYF	TGCGCCAGCAGCCAAGCTTCAGACCCCTACGAGCAGTACTTC
TRBV19	14	-	-	TRBJ1-1	CASKAGGVETEAFF	TGTGCCAGTAAGGCGGGGGGGGTAGAAACTGAAGCTTTCTTT
TRBV9	13	many	-	TRBJ2-7	CASSVVISGEQYF	TGTGCCAGCAGCGTAGTGATCTCCGGGGAGCAGTACTTC
TRBV7-6	15	once	-	TRBJ1-6	CASSHGGEADTPLHF	TGTGCCAGCAGCCACGGAGGGGAGGCAGACACACCCCTCCACTTT
TRBV2	14	-	-	TRBJ1-1	CASSVGRGVTEAFF	TGTGCCAGCAGCGTAGGACGGGGGGTTACTGAAGCTTTCTTT
TRBV12-3/TRBV12-4	14	many	-	TRBJ2-2	CASSLSGYTGELFF	TGTGCCAGCAGTTTGTCAGGCTACACCGGGGAGCTGTTTTTT
TRBV5-1	15	many	-	TRBJ1-3	CASSRGALSGNTIYF	TGCGCCAGCAGCAGGGGAGCGCTCTCTGGAAACACCATATATTTT
TRBV11-2	15	-	-	TRBJ2-3	CASSLGYGYTDTQYF	TGTGCCAGCAGCTTGGGGTACGGCTACACAGATACGCAGTATTTT
TRBV7-9	15	many	-	TRBJ2-5	CASSLIVAGQETQYF	TGTGCCAGCAGCTTAATTGTTGCGGGGCAAGAGACCCAGTACTTC
TRBV24-1	13	-	-	TRBJ2-1	CATSDPPGYEQFF	TGTGCCACCAGTGATCCCCCAGGGTATGAGCAGTTCTTC
TRBV19	16	-	TRBD2	TRBJ2-1	CASSIVGTSGYNEQFF	TGTGCCAGTAGTATAGTAGGGACTAGCGGGTACAATGAGCAGTTCTTC
TRBV19	11	-	-	TRBJ1-2	CASSDVHGYTF	TGTGCCAGTAGCGACGTACATGGCTACACCTTC
TRBV19	13	few	-	TRBJ1-1	CASSMTVNTEAFF	TGTGCCAGTAGTATGACAGTGAACACTGAAGCTTTCTTT
TRBV19	15	-	TRBD1	TRBJ1-2	CASSMDRTARYGYTF	TGTGCCAGTAGTATGGACAGGACCGCCCGCTATGGCTACACCTTC
TRBV20-1	12	-	-	TRBJ2-5	CSASVGQETQYF	TGCAGTGCTAGTGTGGGGCAAGAGACCCAGTACTTC
TRBV7-9	13	-	-	TRBJ2-7	CASSLGADYEQYF	TGTGCCAGCAGCTTAGGCGCAGATTACGAGCAGTACTTC
TRBV20-1	12	-	-	TRBJ2-3	CSARALGDTQYF	TGCAGTGCTAGGGCCCTCGGGGATACGCAGTATTTT
TRBV25-1	15	-	-	TRBJ2-1	CASSEFGGRTVEQFF	TGTGCCAGCAGTGAATTCGGGGGCCGTACAGTTGAGCAGTTCTTC
TRBV19	15	many	-	TRBJ1-2	CASSIGYGGPFGYTF	TGTGCCAGTAGTATCGGTTATGGAGGGCCTTTTGGCTACACCTTC
TRBV7-9	12	few	-	TRBJ1-1	CASSSPNTEAFF	TGTGCCAGCAGCTCTCCGAACACTGAAGCTTTCTTT
TRBV4-3	15	many	TRBD1	TRBJ1-2	CASSPQTGGSPGYTF	TGCGCCAGCAGCCCTCAGACAGGGGGTTCCCCGGGCTACACCTTC
TRBV5-1	14	-	-	TRBJ2-3	CASSLVVASDTQYF	TGCGCCAGCAGCTTGGTCGTAGCCTCAGATACGCAGTATTTT
TRBV29-1	13	few	-	TRBJ1-1	CSVGTGTNTEAFF	-
TRBV7-2	13	few	-	TRBJ2-3	CASSWTSADTQYF	TGTGCCAGCAGCTGGACTTCGGCAGATACGCAGTATTTT
TRBV15	14	few	-	TRBJ2-7	CATSSSTANYEQYF	TGTGCCACCAGCAGCTCCACCGCAAACTACGAGCAGTACTTC
TRBV10-3	13	many	TRBD2	TRBJ2-1	CASSGGPFNEQFF	TGTGCCTCTAGCGGGGGGCCCTTTAATGAGCAGTTCTTC
TRBV29-1	13	many	-	TRBJ1-2	CSVEKSLMGGYTF	TGCAGCGTTGAAAAGAGCCTAATGGGTGGCTACACCTTC
TRBV2	13	-	-	TRBJ1-1	CASRTNANTEAFF	TGTGCCAGCAGAACAAACGCGAACACTGAAGCTTTCTTT
TRBV4-1	16	-	-	TRBJ2-2	CASSPFFGGGTGELFF	TGCGCCAGCAGCCCCTTCTTTGGGGGTGGCACCGGGGAGCTGTTTTTT
TRBV9	15	-	-	TRBJ2-7	CASSVGGGGAYEQYF	TGTGCCAGCAGCGTAGGAGGAGGAGGCGCCTACGAGCAGTACTTC
TRBV29-1	12	few	-	TRBJ2-1	CSVGPPNNEQFF	TGCAGCGTTGGACCTCCCAACAATGAGCAGTTCTTC
TRBV27	13	many	TRBD1	TRBJ1-2	CASSQGGAGGYTF	TGTGCCAGCAGTCAGGGGGGCGCGGGAGGCTACACCTTC
TRBV6-1	15	-	-	TRBJ2-1	CASSTFQGGYNEQFF	TGTGCCAGCAGTACCTTCCAGGGGGGGTACAATGAGCAGTTCTTC
TRBV9	15	many	TRBD1	TRBJ2-1	CASSVDTGGVQEQFF	TGTGCCAGCAGCGTAGATACAGGGGGCGTGCAGGAGCAGTTCTTC
TRBV6-2/TRBV6-3	15	-	-	TRBJ2-5	CASSRRGKYQETQYF	TGTGCCAGCAGTAGACGGGGGAAGTACCAAGAGACCCAGTACTTC
TRBV10-3	16	many	-	TRBJ2-3	CAISGGFGGNTDTQYF	TGTGCCATCAGTGGGGGCTTTGGGGGCAACACAGATACGCAGTATTTT
TRBV5-1	13	-	-	TRBJ2-7	CASSSDTGHEQYF	TGCGCCAGCAGCTCGGACACGGGACACGAGCAGTACTTC
TRBV29-1	13	-	-	TRBJ1-1	CSVHEGEGTEAFF	TGCAGCGTTCACGAGGGCGAGGGCACTGAAGCTTTCTTT
TRBV20-1	13	-	-	TRBJ2-1	CSAPSSTDNEQFF	TGCAGTGCTCCTTCCAGCACCGACAATGAGCAGTTCTTC
TRBV9	13	-	-	TRBJ1-2	CASSPLANYGYTF	TGTGCCAGCAGCCCGTTAGCTAACTATGGCTACACCTTC
TRBV2	14	few	TRBD1	TRBJ1-1	CASSDRTGDPEAFF	TGTGCCAGCAGTGACCGGACAGGGGACCCTGAAGCTTTCTTT
TRBV5-4	15	-	TRBD1	TRBJ1-5	CASSLGTGADQPQHF	TGTGCCAGCAGCTTGGGGACAGGGGCAGATCAGCCCCAGCATTTT
TRBV12-3/TRBV12-4	13	many	TRBD2	TRBJ2-3	CASHPGGADTQYF	TGTGCCAGCCATCCGGGGGGGGCGGATACGCAGTATTTT
TRBV11-2	17	-	-	TRBJ2-5	CAGSAYQTVRDQETQYF	TGTGCCGGCAGCGCATACCAGACGGTCCGGGACCAAGAGACCCAGTACTTC